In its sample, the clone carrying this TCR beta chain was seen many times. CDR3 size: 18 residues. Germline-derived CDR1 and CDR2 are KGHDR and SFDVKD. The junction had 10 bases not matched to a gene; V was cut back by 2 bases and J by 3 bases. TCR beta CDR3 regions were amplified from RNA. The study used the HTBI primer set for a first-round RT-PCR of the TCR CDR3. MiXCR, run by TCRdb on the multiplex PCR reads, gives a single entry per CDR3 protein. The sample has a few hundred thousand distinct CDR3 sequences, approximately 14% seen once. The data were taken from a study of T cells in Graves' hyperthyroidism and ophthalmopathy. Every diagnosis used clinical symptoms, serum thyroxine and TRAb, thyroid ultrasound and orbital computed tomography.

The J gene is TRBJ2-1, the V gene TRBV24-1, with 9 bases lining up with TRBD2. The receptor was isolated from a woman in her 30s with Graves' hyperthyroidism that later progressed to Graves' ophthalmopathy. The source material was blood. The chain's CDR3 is CATSDSSLGLADYNEQFF. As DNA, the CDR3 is TGTGCCACCAGTGATTCCTCCCTGGGACTAGCAGACTACAATGAGCAGTTCTTC.